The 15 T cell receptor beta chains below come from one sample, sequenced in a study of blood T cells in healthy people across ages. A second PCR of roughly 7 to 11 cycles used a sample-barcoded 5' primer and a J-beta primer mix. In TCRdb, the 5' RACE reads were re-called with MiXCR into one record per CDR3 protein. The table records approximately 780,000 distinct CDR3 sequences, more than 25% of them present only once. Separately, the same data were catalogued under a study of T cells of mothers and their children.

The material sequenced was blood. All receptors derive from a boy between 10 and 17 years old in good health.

This CDR3 reads CASSRLRGSTNEKLFF. DNA for the CDR3: TGTGCCAGCAGCCGATTACGGGGATCGACTAATGAAAAACTGTTTTTT. The chain has TRBV7-9 and TRBJ1-4; D remains ambiguous. Trimming took off 5 bases at V and 2 bases at J, with 15 bases between the two ends. Germline lookup yields CDR1 SEHNR and CDR2 FQNEAQ (reference sequence). This CDR3 has 16 amino acids.

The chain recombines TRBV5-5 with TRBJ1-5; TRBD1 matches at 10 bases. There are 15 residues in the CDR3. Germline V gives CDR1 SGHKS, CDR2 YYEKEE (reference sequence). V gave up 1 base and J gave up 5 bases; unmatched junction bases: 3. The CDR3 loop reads CASSLFGTGDQPQHF. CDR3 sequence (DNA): TGTGCCAGCAGCTTGTTTGGGACAGGGGATCAGCCCCAGCATTTT.

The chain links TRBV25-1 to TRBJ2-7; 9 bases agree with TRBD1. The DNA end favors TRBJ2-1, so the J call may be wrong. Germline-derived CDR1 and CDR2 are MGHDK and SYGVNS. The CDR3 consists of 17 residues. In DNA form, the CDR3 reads TGTGCCAGCAGTGAATTCGATTCCGGACAGGGGTACAATGAGCAGTTCTTC. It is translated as CASSEFDSGQGYNEQFF.

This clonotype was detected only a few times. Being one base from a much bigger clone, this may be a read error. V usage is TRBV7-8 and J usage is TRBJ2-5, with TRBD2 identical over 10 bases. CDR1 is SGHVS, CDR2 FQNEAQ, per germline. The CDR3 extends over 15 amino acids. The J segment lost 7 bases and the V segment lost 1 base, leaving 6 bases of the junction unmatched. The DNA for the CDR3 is TGTGCCAGCAGCTTAGAGGGACTAGCGTTAGGGACCCAGTACTTC. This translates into CASSLEGLALGTQYF.

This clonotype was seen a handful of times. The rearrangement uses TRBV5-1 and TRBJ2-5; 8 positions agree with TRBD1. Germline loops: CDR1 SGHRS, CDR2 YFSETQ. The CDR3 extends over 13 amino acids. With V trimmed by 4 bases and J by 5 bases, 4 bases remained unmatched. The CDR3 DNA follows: TGCGCCAGCAGCAAGACAGGGGACGAGACCCAGTACTTC. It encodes CASSKTGDETQYF.

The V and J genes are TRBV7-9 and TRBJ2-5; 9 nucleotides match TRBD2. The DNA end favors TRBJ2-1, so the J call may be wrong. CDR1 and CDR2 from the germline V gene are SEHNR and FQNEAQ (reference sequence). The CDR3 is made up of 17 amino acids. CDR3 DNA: TGTGCCAGCAGCTTAGCCTTCGAGCTAGCGGGGAGAAATGAGCAGTTCTTC. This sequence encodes CASSLAFELAGRNEQFF.

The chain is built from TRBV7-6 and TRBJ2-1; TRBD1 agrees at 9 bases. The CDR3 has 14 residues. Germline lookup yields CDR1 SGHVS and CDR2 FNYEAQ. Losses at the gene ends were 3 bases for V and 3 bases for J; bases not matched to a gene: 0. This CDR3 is CASSLDRGYNEQFF. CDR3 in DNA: TGTGCCAGCAGCTTGGACAGGGGCTACAATGAGCAGTTCTTC.

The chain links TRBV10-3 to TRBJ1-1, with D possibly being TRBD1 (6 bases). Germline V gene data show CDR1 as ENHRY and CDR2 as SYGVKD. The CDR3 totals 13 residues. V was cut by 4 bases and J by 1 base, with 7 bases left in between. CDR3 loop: CAISGTANTEAFF. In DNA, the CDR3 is TGTGCCATCAGTGGGACAGCGAACACTGAAGCTTTCTTT.

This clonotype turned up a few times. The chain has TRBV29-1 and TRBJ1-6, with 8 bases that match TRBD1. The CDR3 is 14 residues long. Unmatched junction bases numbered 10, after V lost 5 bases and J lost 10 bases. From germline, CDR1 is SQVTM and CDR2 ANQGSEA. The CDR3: CSVKTGGDGSPLHF. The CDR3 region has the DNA TGCAGCGTTAAAACAGGGGGTGACGGATCACCCCTCCACTTT. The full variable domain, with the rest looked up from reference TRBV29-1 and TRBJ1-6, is SAVISQKPSRDICQRGTSLTIQCQVDSQVTMMFWYRQQPGQSLTLIATANQGSEATYESGFVIDKFPISRPNLTFSTLTVSNMSPEDSSIYLCSVKTGGDGSPLHFGNGTRLTVT.

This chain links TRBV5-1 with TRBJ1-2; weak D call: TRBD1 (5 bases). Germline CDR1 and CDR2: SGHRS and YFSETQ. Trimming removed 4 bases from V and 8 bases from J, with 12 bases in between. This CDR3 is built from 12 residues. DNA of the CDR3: TGCGCCAGCAGCCCTGGGCGGGACGGCTACACCTTC. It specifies CASSPGRDGYTF.

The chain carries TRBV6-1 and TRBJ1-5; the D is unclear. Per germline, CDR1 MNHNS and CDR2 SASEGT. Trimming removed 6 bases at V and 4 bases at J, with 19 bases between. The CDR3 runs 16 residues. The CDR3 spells CASSSRTYGSNQPQHF. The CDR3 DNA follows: TGTGCCAGCAGCTCGAGGACCTACGGGAGTAATCAGCCCCAGCATTTT.

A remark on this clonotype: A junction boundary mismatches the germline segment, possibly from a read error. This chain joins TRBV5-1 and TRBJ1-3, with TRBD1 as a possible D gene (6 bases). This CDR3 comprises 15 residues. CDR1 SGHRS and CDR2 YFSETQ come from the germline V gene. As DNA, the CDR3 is TGCGCCAGCAGCTTGGAACAGGGCACTGGAAACACCATGTATTTT. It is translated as CASSLEQGTGNTMYF.

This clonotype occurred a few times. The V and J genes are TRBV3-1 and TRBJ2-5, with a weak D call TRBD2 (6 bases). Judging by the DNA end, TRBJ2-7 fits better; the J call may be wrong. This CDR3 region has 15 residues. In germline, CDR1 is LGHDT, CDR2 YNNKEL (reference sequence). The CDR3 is CASSQELAYSYEQYF. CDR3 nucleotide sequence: TGTGCCAGCAGCCAAGAACTAGCCTACTCCTACGAGCAGTACTTC.

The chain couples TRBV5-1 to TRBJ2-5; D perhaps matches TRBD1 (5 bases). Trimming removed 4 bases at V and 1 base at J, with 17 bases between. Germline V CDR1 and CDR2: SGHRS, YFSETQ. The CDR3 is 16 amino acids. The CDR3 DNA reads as TGCGCCAGCAGCCCTAGACAGATCGCCCGCCAAGAGACCCAGTACTTC. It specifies CASSPRQIARQETQYF.

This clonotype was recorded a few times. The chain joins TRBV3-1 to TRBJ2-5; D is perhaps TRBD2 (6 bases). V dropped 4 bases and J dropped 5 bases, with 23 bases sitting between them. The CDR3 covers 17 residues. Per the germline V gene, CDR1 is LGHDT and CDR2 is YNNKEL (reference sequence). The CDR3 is CASSPLVGPGRWETQYF. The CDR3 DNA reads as TGTGCCAGCAGCCCCCTGGTAGGGCCCGGGAGATGGGAGACCCAGTACTTC.